The text below deals with one T cell receptor beta chain. The target antigen is unknown. The data belong to a study of cytomegalovirus exposure and HLA in healthy donors. Whole-study results and caveats: When the data were analyzed later, several of the most significant clusters appeared to be linked to common viral pathogens.

Both 60 Vbeta primers and 13 Jbeta primers went into the PCR. Generated by immunoSEQ multiplex PCR, the TCRdb table keeps only in-frame clones and is missing some. Seen here are around 100,000 clones, about 79% observed once, and the top ten hold around 3%. V trimming: 3 bases; J trimming: 5 bases; junction bases outside the gene matches: 5. CDR3 length: 14 amino acids. Germline loops: CDR1 SGHNT, CDR2 YENEEA. The gene calls are TRBV11-3 and TRBJ1-1; 8 bases match TRBD1. The sample consisted of PBMCs. The clonotype comes from a woman aged 18-35 years in good health and CMV-seropositive. The CDR3 DNA follows: TGTGCCAGCAGCTTCGGACAGGGACAGACTGAAGCTTTCTTT. Amino acids: CASSFGQGQTEAFF.